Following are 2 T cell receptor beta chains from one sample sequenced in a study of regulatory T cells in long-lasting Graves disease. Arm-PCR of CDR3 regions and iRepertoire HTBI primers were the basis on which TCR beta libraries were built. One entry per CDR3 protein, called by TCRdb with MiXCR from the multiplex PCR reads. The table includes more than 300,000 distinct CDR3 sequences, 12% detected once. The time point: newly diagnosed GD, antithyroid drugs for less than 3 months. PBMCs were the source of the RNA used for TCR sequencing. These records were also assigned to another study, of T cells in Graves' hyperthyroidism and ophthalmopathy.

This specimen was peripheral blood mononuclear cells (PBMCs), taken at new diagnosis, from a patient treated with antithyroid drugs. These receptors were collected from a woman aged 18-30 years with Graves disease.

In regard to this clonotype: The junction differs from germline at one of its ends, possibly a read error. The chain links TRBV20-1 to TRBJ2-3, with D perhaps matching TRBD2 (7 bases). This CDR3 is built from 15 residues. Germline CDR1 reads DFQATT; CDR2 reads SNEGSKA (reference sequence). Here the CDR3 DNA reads TGCAGTGCTAGGGGGGGGGGGGGCCTTACAGATACGCGGTATTTT. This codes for CSARGGGGLTDTRYF.

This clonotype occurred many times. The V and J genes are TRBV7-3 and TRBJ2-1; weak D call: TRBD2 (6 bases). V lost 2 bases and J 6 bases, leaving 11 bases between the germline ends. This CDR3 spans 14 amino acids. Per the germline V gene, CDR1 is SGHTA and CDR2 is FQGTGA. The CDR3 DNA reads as TGTGCCAGCAGCTTAGCGGGATCGGGCAATGAGCAGTTCTTC. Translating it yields CASSLAGSGNEQFF.